Below are 20 T cell receptor beta chains sequenced from a single sample in a study of cytomegalovirus exposure and HLA in healthy donors. Use of 60 Vbeta and 13 Jbeta primers characterized the PCR. Measured with immunoSEQ multiplex PCR; TCRdb has only the in-frame clones, and not every one. The specimen's table records 65,000 to 95,000 clones. The specimen was PBMCs. These receptors all stem from a woman aged 55-70 years in good health and CMV-seronegative.

This sequence joins TRBV29-1 and TRBJ2-7; TRBD1 might be the D (6 bases). The V end was cut by 7 bases, the J end by 5 bases, with 18 bases between. CDR3 length equals 13 residues. Germline V CDR1 and CDR2: SQVTM, ANQGSEA. The CDR3 region has the DNA TGCAGCGCAGGGGACGGGATTCCCCACGAGCAGTACTTC. This codes for CSAGDGIPHEQYF.

V is TRBV12-5 and J is TRBJ2-7; TRBD2 matches at 15 bases. The junction had 10 bases not matched to a gene; V was cut back by 5 bases and J by 5 bases. Germline assignment: CDR1 LGHNT and CDR2 FRNRAP. There are 17 residues in the CDR3. DNA of the CDR3: TGTGCTAGTGGTCAGGGACTAGCGGGAGGTCTAAAGGACGAGCAGTACTTC. Its translation is CASGQGLAGGLKDEQYF.

DNA for the CDR3: TGTGCCAGCAGCTCAAATAGCGGGAGTACGGAGACCCAGTACTTC. Encoded protein: CASSSNSGSTETQYF. The chain employs TRBV7-9 and TRBJ2-5, with 9 bases fitting TRBD2. The CDR3 runs to 15 residues. Germline lookup yields CDR1 SEHNR and CDR2 FQNEAQ (reference sequence). V lost 4 bases, J lost 5 bases, and 8 bases stayed unmatched.

The chain combines TRBV6-4 with TRBJ1-5, with 10 bases aligning to TRBD1. V was pared by 3 bases and J by 3 bases, with 2 bases of the junction left unmatched. Germline assignment: CDR1 MRHNA and CDR2 SNTAGT. The CDR3 totals 15 residues. CDR3 coding DNA: TGTGCCAGCAGTGAAGGGACAGGGGACAATCAGCCCCAGCATTTT. Amino acids: CASSEGTGDNQPQHF.

The gene calls are TRBV5-7 and TRBJ1-2; possibly TRBD1 for D (5 bases). Being an ORF, TRBV5-7 has a function that is uncertain. V lost 8 bases and J 5 bases, leaving 19 bases between the germline ends. CDR3 length: 14 amino acids. CDR3 sequence reads: CARTPGKIGYGYTF. The CDR3 DNA reads TGTGCCAGAACCCCAGGGAAGATTGGATATGGCTACACCTTC.

This chain links TRBV6-1 with TRBJ1-2, with D possibly being TRBD1 (5 bases). Deletions cut 3 bases from V and 8 bases from J, with 13 bases between. The CDR3 length is 13 residues. Germline V gene sequence: CDR1 MNHNS, CDR2 SASEGT. The CDR3 here is CASSDEWQGGYTF. CDR3 DNA: TGTGCCAGCAGTGATGAGTGGCAGGGCGGCTACACCTTC.

V gene TRBV19 combines with J gene TRBJ1-2, with 8 bases fitting TRBD1. Germline CDR1 reads LNHDA; CDR2 reads SQIVND (reference sequence). CDR3 length equals 13 residues. Trimming cost V 10 bases and J 0 bases; bases outside gene matches: 4. The CDR3 loop reads CATRQGPNYGYTF. For the CDR3, the DNA is TGTGCCACACGACAGGGGCCTAACTATGGCTACACCTTC. The full variable domain, its missing parts supplied by reference TRBV19 and TRBJ1-2, is DGGITQSPKYLFRKEGQNVTLSCEQNLNHDAMYWYRQDPGQGLRLIYYSQIVNDFQKGDIAEGYSVSREKKESFPLTVTSAQKNPTAFYLCATRQGPNYGYTFGSGTRLTVV.

The chain couples TRBV27 to TRBJ2-1; 8 bases line up with TRBD2. Trimming removed 5 bases from V and 7 bases from J; junction bases left unmatched: 10. There are 15 residues in the CDR3. The V gene's germline CDR1 is MNHEY and CDR2 SMNVEV (reference sequence). CDR3 sequence reads: CASSPGGTSWNEQFF. DNA for the CDR3: TGTGCCAGCAGTCCCGGGGGGACTAGTTGGAATGAGCAGTTCTTC.

The V call is TRBV28, the J call TRBJ1-2; 8 bases match TRBD1. V dropped 1 base and J dropped 4; count of bases not matched to a gene: 8. The CDR3 extends over 16 amino acids. Germline values: CDR1 MDHEN, CDR2 SYDVKM. In DNA form, the CDR3 reads TGTGCCAGCAGTTTATCCTGGGGACAGGCCCTCTATGGCTACACCTTC. Its translation: CASSLSWGQALYGYTF.

The rearrangement joins TRBV21-1 to TRBJ2-7; TRBD1, the table's D call, lacks a check against the DNA. TRBV21-1 is flagged as a pseudogene. The CDR3 has 14 residues. DNA of the CDR3: TGTGCCAGCTTTTCTGGGCCCACCCGGCACGAGCAGTACTTC. The encoded protein is CASFSGPTRHEQYF.

The chain uses TRBV5-4 and TRBJ1-1; maybe TRBD1 (6 bases). CDR1 and CDR2 from the germline V gene are SGHNT and YYREEE (reference sequence). V lost 0 bases and J 4 bases, leaving 13 bases between the germline ends. The CDR3 runs to 15 residues. The CDR3, as DNA: TGTGCCAGCAGCTTGGCCCAGGGGATTAGCACTGAAGCTTTCTTT. This codes for CASSLAQGISTEAFF.

The chain combines TRBV6-5 with TRBJ1-1; 10 nucleotides line up with TRBD1. The CDR3 length is 15 residues. Trimming removed 4 bases from V and 3 bases from J; junction bases left unmatched: 5. Germline lookup yields CDR1 MNHEY and CDR2 SVGAGI. The CDR3, as DNA: TGTGCCAGCAGTTTGACAGGGGGCTCCCACACTGAAGCTTTCTTT. This translates into CASSLTGGSHTEAFF.

The chain recombines TRBV28 with TRBJ2-7; 11 nucleotides align to TRBD2. The CDR3 has 13 amino acids. Germline values: CDR1 MDHEN, CDR2 SYDVKM. V shed 8 bases and J 4 bases; nucleotides not matched to a gene: 4. The CDR3 loop reads CASGTSGLYEQYF. The CDR3, as DNA: TGTGCCAGCGGGACTAGCGGTTTATACGAGCAGTACTTC.

The chain couples TRBV2 to TRBJ2-3, with a weak D call TRBD2 (6 bases). Germline loops: CDR1 SNHLY, CDR2 FYNNEI. The CDR3 is 14 amino acids. V lost 2 bases, J lost 4 bases, and 10 bases lay in between. DNA for the CDR3: TGTGCCAGCAGTGAAAGGAGGGAGGCAGATACGCAGTATTTT. Protein product: CASSERREADTQYF.

The chain links TRBV11-3 to TRBJ2-1; TRBD2 agrees at 8 bases. The CDR3 loop spans 17 amino acids. V was clipped by 5 bases and J by 4 bases; unmatched bases: 13. In germline, CDR1 is SGHNT, CDR2 YENEEA. In DNA, the CDR3 is TGTGCCAGCAGCCCCCATTCCGGGGGGGTCGGGTACAATGAGCAGTTCTTC. This gives the protein CASSPHSGGVGYNEQFF.

The CDR3: CASSVAVNTEAFF. The CDR3 DNA follows: TGTGCCAGCAGCGTAGCCGTGAACACTGAAGCTTTCTTT. The chain joins TRBV9 to TRBJ1-1; D not certain. CDR3 length: 13 residues. Trimming left V 0 bases short and J 0 bases short, with 3 bases between. CDR1 is SGDLS, CDR2 YYNGEE, per germline.

This chain links TRBV25-1 with TRBJ2-3, with 11 bases matching TRBD2. With V trimmed by 5 bases and J by 4 bases, 8 bases remained unmatched. CDR3 length: 16 amino acids. The germline V gene has CDR1 MGHDK and CDR2 SYGVNS. Written as DNA, the CDR3 is TGTGCCAGCAGTATTAGCGGGAGGGCCGTAGCAGATACGCAGTATTTT. This gives the protein CASSISGRAVADTQYF.

CDR3 loop: CASSVGDRLATYEQYF. The CDR3 DNA sequence: TGTGCCAGCAGCGTAGGGGATCGACTAGCCACGTACGAGCAGTACTTC. The rearrangement uses TRBV9 and TRBJ2-5; 7 bases line up with TRBD2. The J call is uncertain, as TRBJ2-7 better fits the DNA end. The CDR3 has 16 residues. CDR1 SGDLS and CDR2 YYNGEE come from the germline V gene.

V is TRBV7-8 and J is TRBJ2-3, with TRBD2 matching 7 bases. The CDR3 loop spans 18 amino acids. Trimming cost V 3 bases and J 2 bases; bases outside gene matches: 14. The V gene's germline CDR1 is SGHVS and CDR2 FQNEAQ. The CDR3 nucleotides are TGTGCCAGCAGCTTTATATTGGGAGGGACGAGGTCCACAGATACGCAGTATTTT. It encodes CASSFILGGTRSTDTQYF.

The chain combines TRBV28 with TRBJ2-7; the match to TRBD1 covers 7 bases. Germline CDR1 reads MDHEN; CDR2 reads SYDVKM. The junction had 10 bases not matched to a gene; V was cut back by 2 bases and J by 3 bases. The CDR3 totals 16 residues. The CDR3 loop reads CASSLNTGVYYYEQYF. CDR3 DNA: TGTGCCAGCAGTTTAAATACAGGGGTATACTACTACGAGCAGTACTTC.